These 12 T cell receptor beta chains share one sample of origin, sequenced in a study of T cells after yellow fever vaccination. MiXCR, run by TCRdb on the 5' RACE reads, gives a single entry per CDR3 protein. The sample lists some 120,000 distinct CDR3 sequences, over 12% occurring once. This specimen was CD8+ T cells sorted from PBMCs, taken 5 days after the yellow fever booster vaccination. These receptors were obtained from a man between 18 and 29 years old who received the YFV17D yellow fever vaccine.

CDR3 coding DNA: TGTGCCAGCAGCTTTAGCGGGGGCGCCGACAATGAGCAGTTCTTC. Protein product: CASSFSGGADNEQFF. V is TRBV5-4 and J is TRBJ2-1; 9 nucleotides line up with TRBD2. From germline, CDR1 is SGHNT and CDR2 YYREEE (reference sequence). V was clipped by 2 bases and J by 5 bases; unmatched bases: 5. This CDR3 is built from 15 residues.

The chain couples TRBV6-2 or TRBV6-3 to TRBJ2-7; D not resolved. V lost 0 bases and J 6 bases, leaving 9 bases between the germline ends. Germline V lookup: CDR1 MNHEY, CDR2 SVGEGT. The CDR3 runs to 13 residues. DNA for the CDR3: TGTGCCAGCAGTTACTCTTACAGTCGCGAGCAGTACGTC. Amino acid sequence: CASSYSYSREQYV.

This chain joins TRBV11-2 and TRBJ2-5; 8 bases are a match to TRBD1. The CDR3 extends over 17 amino acids. V shed 4 bases and J 5 bases; nucleotides not matched to a gene: 15. Germline V gene data show CDR1 as SGHAT and CDR2 as FQNNGV. This CDR3 reads CASSSYMDRALSETQYF. CDR3 nucleotides: TGTGCCAGCAGCTCCTATATGGACAGGGCCCTGAGTGAGACCCAGTACTTC.

This clonotype occurred a few times. CDR3 bases: TGCGCCAGCAGCCACGGGACAGGCATGCGGGAGCAGTACTTC. Its translation: CASSHGTGMREQYF. This chain uses TRBV4-3 with TRBJ2-7; 8 bases are a match to TRBD1. This CDR3 contains 14 residues. Trimming cost V 3 bases and J 7 bases; bases outside gene matches: 8. CDR1 and CDR2 (germline): LGHNA, YSLEER.

In its sample, this clonotype was seen many times. CDR3: CASSAGSYTF. CDR3 DNA: TGTGCCAGTAGTGCCGGTAGTTACACCTTC. The rearrangement links TRBV19 to TRBJ1-2; D remains unclear. The germline V and J ends were trimmed by 5 bases and 11 bases, with 9 bases remaining between them. CDR1 is LNHDA, CDR2 SQIVND, per germline (reference sequence). CDR3 length: 10 amino acids.

The V call is TRBV4-3, the J call TRBJ2-7, with D tentatively TRBD1 (6 bases). Germline lookup yields CDR1 LGHNA and CDR2 YSLEER. The germline V and J ends were trimmed by 0 bases and 3 bases, with 15 bases remaining between them. The CDR3 extends over 16 amino acids. The CDR3 region has the DNA TGCGCCAGCAGCCAAGATCATACAGGGCTTTACTACGAGCAGTACTTC. Translation: CASSQDHTGLYYEQYF.

This clonotype was found many times. V is TRBV5-1 and J is TRBJ2-1; tentative D call: TRBD2 (5 bases). V shed 0 bases and J shed 10 bases, with 11 bases lying between them. Germline lookup yields CDR1 SGHRS and CDR2 YFSETQ. The CDR3 totals 13 residues. The CDR3 spells CASSLEGAREQFF. In DNA, the CDR3 is TGCGCCAGCAGCTTGGAGGGAGCGAGGGAGCAGTTCTTC.

Worth noting for this clonotype: The junction departs from germline at one end; a sequencing error may be responsible. The rearrangement links TRBV15 to TRBJ2-6; a possible D gene is TRBD1 (5 bases). CDR3 length equals 19 residues. CDR1 is LNHNV and CDR2 is YYDKDF in the germline V gene (reference sequence). The CDR3 loop reads CATSRDSGHLLSGANVMTF. The CDR3 DNA reads as TGTGCCACCAGCAGAGATTCCGGACACCTACTCTCTGGGGCCAACGTCATGACTTTC.

The chain uses TRBV4-1 and TRBJ1-4; unclear D gene. CDR3 length equals 16 residues. Trimming stripped 4 bases from V and 8 bases from J, with 20 bases between. Germline lookup yields CDR1 MGHRA and CDR2 YSYEKL. The chain's CDR3 is CASSPSPYRWAEKLFF. The CDR3 coding sequence is TGCGCCAGCAGCCCTAGTCCCTACCGTTGGGCGGAAAAACTGTTTTTT.

This chain links TRBV11-2 with TRBJ2-3, with 7 bases aligning to TRBD1. This CDR3 contains 15 residues. Germline V lookup: CDR1 SGHAT, CDR2 FQNNGV. After removal of 4 bases from V and 7 bases from J, the junction contained 11 bases not matched to a gene. The chain's CDR3 is CASSYRDSVLNTQYF. DNA for the CDR3: TGTGCCAGCAGCTACCGGGACAGCGTTCTGAATACGCAGTATTTT.

This clonotype came up a few times. The genes are TRBV3-1 and TRBJ2-3; 11 nucleotides match TRBD2. CDR3 length equals 17 residues. Trimming cost V 1 base and J 0 bases; bases outside gene matches: 3. From germline, CDR1 is LGHDT and CDR2 YNNKEL (reference sequence). The CDR3 DNA sequence: TGTGCCAGCAGCCAAGGACTAGCGGGGATAAGCACAGATACGCAGTATTTT. This sequence encodes CASSQGLAGISTDTQYF.

A few counts support this clonotype. The chain carries TRBV29-1 and TRBJ2-7, with D possibly being TRBD2 (6 bases). From germline, CDR1 is SQVTM and CDR2 ANQGSEA. The CDR3 loop spans 13 amino acids. The V gene lost 7 bases and the J gene lost 1 base, with 14 bases spanning the gap. The CDR3 DNA reads TGCAGCGGGGCCGGGGGAGTTTCCTACGAGCAGTACTTC. Amino acids: CSGAGGVSYEQYF.